This TCR beta chain was retrieved from a study of shared clonotypes between healthy human individuals. Study summary: Three CD4 naive, three CD4 memory, two CD8 naive and one CD8 memory plate were used per donor.

As for this clone: At one end the junction does not follow the germline gene, possibly because of a read error.

Everyone who donated was a Caucasian adult who lived in Nashville, Tennessee. The assay was immunoSEQ multiplex PCR, and TCRdb's table has in-frame clones only and misses some. The sample consists of some 900,000 clones, over 60% of them appearing once. Germline V gives CDR1 SSHAT, CDR2 FNYEAQ (reference sequence). The CDR3 loop spans 16 amino acids. V usage is TRBV7-7 and J usage is TRBJ2-3; perhaps TRBD1 as D (5 bases). The sequenced sample consisted of memory CD4+ T cells sorted from blood. Stated subset: CD45RA-negative fraction. The clonotype was recovered from a young man in good health. Here the CDR3 reads CASSPQGLKGTDTQYF. CDR3 DNA sequence: TGTGCTAGCAGCCCCCAGGGTCTAAAAGGCACAGATACGCAGTATTTT.